This T cell receptor beta chain stems from a study of cytomegalovirus exposure and HLA in healthy donors (TCRdb year 2017). With respect to the entire study: According to an earlier analysis of several hundred of the donors, some 170 million T cells yielded 95 million to 140 million unique TCR beta sequences and 276 Gb of sequence data. To decide whether each TCR beta V gene segment behaved as functional or pseudogenic, an earlier analysis of some 580 of the donors relied on high-throughput TCR beta sequencing. The study was designed to test whether signatures of past pathogen exposure could be identified by cataloging public T cell receptors. To predict cytomegalovirus infection status, the study brought together high-throughput TCR immunosequencing, statistical association of individual TCRs with disease status, and machine learning. The study used immunosequencing to profile the T cell repertoires of 670 or so subjects and linked those repertoires to cytomegalovirus serostatus. All discovery cohort repertoires had been generated on a single sequencing platform. A few DR-DQ haplotypes were treated as single units for association and clustering because of strong linkage in the cohort. Among some 400 genotyped donors of the cohort, an average of approximately 200,000 unique TCR beta nucleotide sequences was sequenced per donor, of which approximately 19% were non-productive. In the later analysis, no new phenotypic data were used to find candidate immune exposures; instead, reliance was placed on TCR beta sequences and their occurrence across donors. Around 320 gigabases of sequencing data and approximately 80 million unique TCR sequences were included in an early release covering about 620 HLA-typed donors. Donor age, sex, ethnicity and CMV serostatus were compiled together with the repertoire data. Along with the approximately 650-subject first cohort, a separate validation cohort of around 120 different subjects was used. Genome-wide SNP genotypes for about 65% of the 666 donors were used in a later genetic analysis, which treated that subset as a discovery cohort. Class I and class II HLA loci were covered by the typing at four-digit resolution. Among the roughly 400 genotyped donors, 75% to 90% belonged to the genetic ancestry cluster associated with self-reported Caucasian donors. The number of typed donors differed by locus: about 620-630 for A, B, C, DRB1 and DQB1; approximately 530 for DQA1; 606 for DPA1; and about 470 for DPB1. To study patterns of TCR occurrence, a later analysis re-analyzed previously published TCR beta repertoires from under 750 donors and added high-resolution HLA genotyping.

General conclusions and limits of the study: Compared with equally common non-associated chains, HLA-associated TCR beta chains in a later analysis were more clonally expanded and had lower generation probabilities. Linkage disequilibrium might explain the correlated functional status among segregating V segments, but an unknown experimental factor could not be ruled out. Assigning TCR associations to individual alleles was difficult when HLA alleles, especially DR and DQ, strongly co-occurred. Presence/absence analyses assumed roughly uniform sequencing depth across donors, an assumption that may not hold. In a later genetic analysis, fewer N-insertions in productive TCRs were reported among donors in an Asian-associated ancestry cluster than the roughly 710-donor mean. In a later analysis, TCR association rates were found to vary across HLA loci, with the most associated TCRs seen for DRB1 alleles and the fewest for HLA-C alleles. In the study, some 160 TCR beta chains were listed as associated with cytomegalovirus. A further reported finding was that TCR beta sequences accurately predicted the HLA-A and HLA-B alleles for most subjects in the first cohort. This cohort had only TCR beta chains sequenced, and the lack of alpha or paired-chain data limited which features could be detected. The classifier was reported to diagnose cytomegalovirus status with high specificity and sensitivity in both the original and validation cohorts. Most TCR sequences were seen in very few donors, while some public TCRs were found in many individuals. Broadly in line with IMGT annotations, most TCR beta V segments showed up in productive rearrangements about 90% or about 30% of the time in an earlier analysis of 587 of the donors. The authors suggested that the approach could potentially be generalized to other disease states and immunological phenotypes. In vitro tests confirmed that a few of the cytomegalovirus-associated TCR beta chains recognize cytomegalovirus antigens. In a later analysis, about 17,000 TCR beta sequences were associated with specific HLA alleles at a false discovery rate of 0.05. A cluster of highly shared sequence variants was judged likely to represent a technical artifact of the sequencing pipeline. Several of the top co-occurrence clusters appeared to be linked to parvovirus B19, influenza, CMV and Epstein-Barr virus, according to a later analysis. V-gene and J-gene trimming of TCR beta chains was associated with a missense DCLRE1C variant in a later genetic analysis, and the association was replicated in an independent cohort. Because HLA typing was unavailable for some donors at each locus, only the typed subset was used in association tests. The earlier analysis of 450 to 700 of the donors excluded seventeen rarely observed V segments, including chromosome 9 orphons, because counts were too low. The only immune exposure information available for the cohort was CMV serostatus. Most CMV-associated TCR beta chains appeared to be HLA-restricted in a later analysis, and the HLA associations seemed to be driven largely by CMV exposure.

The cohort comprised several hundred healthy bone marrow donors. At the time of sampling, every cohort member was nominally healthy, though immune exposures that went unrecorded were likely present. The donor was CMV seronegative and belonged to the group of 352 seronegative cohort members. Each donor provided a peripheral blood sample, and peripheral blood mononuclear cells were used for TCR beta sequencing. The Qiagen DNeasy Blood Extraction Kit was used to extract genomic DNA from the blood cell samples. The library was prepared using the immunoSEQ multiplex PCR assay. For the multiplex PCR, a mixture combining 60 forward primers for TCR Vbeta segments and 13 reverse primers for TCR Jbeta segments was used. Amplification of the CDR3 region of rearranged TCR beta genes was performed with a multiplex PCR assay on genomic DNA. The Illumina HiSeq System was used to sequence the amplified TCR beta libraries as 87-base-pair reads. The source study handled its data this way. In a later analysis, tens of millions of unique TCR beta chains were counted across the roughly 610 repertoires, and roughly 11 million of these chains were shared by at least two donors. A nearest-neighbor algorithm error-corrected the raw reads and collapsed the reads into unique sequences, merging closely related sequences to remove PCR and sequencing errors. V, D and J gene segments were assigned by aligning CDR3 sequences to IMGT reference sequences. For a sequence to be retained, a match of at least six nucleotides was required to both a V gene segment and a J gene segment. A rearrangement counted as productive if the CDR3 had no stop codons and remained in frame with V and J, and every other rearrangement counted as non-productive. Following IMGT convention, CDR3 was defined as the stretch from the second conserved V-encoded cysteine up to the conserved J-encoded phenylalanine. In an earlier analysis of 550 to 650 of the donors, sequences lacking an unambiguous match to a single V gene segment were excluded. In an earlier analysis of a few hundred of the donors, a V segment was called functional when productive rearrangements were above 56.7%, and segregating when the standard deviation between donors exceeded 5%. A statistical classification framework was developed to diagnose cytomegalovirus status using the catalog of TCR beta chain sequences. In a later analysis, V and J genes were assigned by comparing TCR nucleotide sequences against IMGT/GENE-DB human TR gene sequences. A later analysis assigned CDR3 sequences and most-parsimonious VDJ recombination scenarios with the TCRdist pipeline. In a later analysis, every TCR beta chain was defined by the combination of its CDR3 amino acid sequence and its V-gene family, and reads without a unique V-gene family were dropped. A later analysis removed roughly 590 highly shared, low-generation-probability nucleotide sequences to deal with suspected cross-contamination and a sequencing artifact. In a later analysis, a clonal expansion index for each public chain was calculated from normalized within-repertoire ranks of inferred template counts. In a later analysis, generation probabilities were computed using a VDJ recombination model fitted to out-of-frame rearrangements, and the results were checked against IGoR. A later analysis scored TCR-TCR, TCR-HLA and TCR-CMV co-occurrence with hypergeometric tests, applying a repertoire-size bias correction to TCR pairs. A later analysis estimated false discovery rates by permuting HLA or CMV assignments 20 times. In a later analysis, co-occurring TCRs were grouped using DBSCAN, with TCRdist sequence similarity added in when clustering inside HLA-allele-positive subsets. For co-occurrence clustering, repertoires with fewer than 30,000 or more than 120,000 public chains were excluded, along with roughly five repertoires with anomalous nucleotide sharing. The source is immuneACCESS, and TCRdb retained only in-frame sequences with V and J called. Part of the clones is not carried over; for the studies checked, unresolved V genes explain less than half of this, and the remainder is unexplained. The V and J calls and clone size were taken over from that table, and D and trimming were inferred from the DNA. Within this sample are around 210,000 clones, with 70% to 90% of them counted one time only. The ten biggest clones cover approximately 0.24% of the sample.

Regarding this clone: Its antigen target is currently unknown. An end of the junction differs from the germline gene, which may be a read error.

Sequences were obtained from PBMCs. The clonotype originates from a girl aged 2-10 years in good health and CMV-seronegative.

The CDR3 corresponds to CASGLGSGNTEAFF. Read as DNA, the sequence is TGTGCCAGCGGCTTAGGGTCGGGGAACACTGAAGCTTTCTTT. The rearrangement joined TRBV7-3 to TRBJ1-1, with the identity of the D gene unclear. The CDR3 runs 14 amino acids, cysteine and phenylalanine included. Only CDR3 DNA is held: 42 bases, read in frame from base 1. CDR1 and CDR2 are read off the germline V gene as SGHTA and FQGTGA.